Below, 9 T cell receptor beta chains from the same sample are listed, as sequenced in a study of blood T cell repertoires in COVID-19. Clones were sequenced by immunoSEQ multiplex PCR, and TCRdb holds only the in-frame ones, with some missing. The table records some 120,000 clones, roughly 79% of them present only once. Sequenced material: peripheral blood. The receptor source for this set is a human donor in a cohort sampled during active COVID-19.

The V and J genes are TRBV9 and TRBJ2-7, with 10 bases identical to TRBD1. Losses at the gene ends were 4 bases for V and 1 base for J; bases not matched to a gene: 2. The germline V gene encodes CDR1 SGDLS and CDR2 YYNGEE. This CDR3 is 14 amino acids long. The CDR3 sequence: CASSMDRGSYEQYF. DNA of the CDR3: TGTGCCAGCAGCATGGACAGGGGGTCCTACGAGCAGTACTTC.

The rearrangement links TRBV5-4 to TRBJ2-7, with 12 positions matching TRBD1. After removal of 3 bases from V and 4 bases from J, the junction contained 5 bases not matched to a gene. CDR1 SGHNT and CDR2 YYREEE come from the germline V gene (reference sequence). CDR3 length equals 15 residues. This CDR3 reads CASSSGTGGGYEQYF. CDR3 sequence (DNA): TGTGCCAGCAGCTCAGGGACAGGGGGCGGATACGAGCAGTACTTC.

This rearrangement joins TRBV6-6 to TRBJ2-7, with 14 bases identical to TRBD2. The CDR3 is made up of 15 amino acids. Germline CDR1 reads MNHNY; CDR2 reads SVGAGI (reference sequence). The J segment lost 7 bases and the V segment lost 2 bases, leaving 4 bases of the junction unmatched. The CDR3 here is CASSYSGTSGGEQYF. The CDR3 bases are TGTGCCAGCAGTTACAGCGGGACTAGCGGGGGAGAGCAGTACTTC.

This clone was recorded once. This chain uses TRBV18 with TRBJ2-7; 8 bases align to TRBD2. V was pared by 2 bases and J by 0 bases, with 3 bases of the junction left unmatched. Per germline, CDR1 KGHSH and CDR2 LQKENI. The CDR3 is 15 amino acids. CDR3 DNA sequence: TGTGCCAGCTCACCATCGGGAGGGATCTCCTACGAGCAGTACTTC. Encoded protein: CASSPSGGISYEQYF.

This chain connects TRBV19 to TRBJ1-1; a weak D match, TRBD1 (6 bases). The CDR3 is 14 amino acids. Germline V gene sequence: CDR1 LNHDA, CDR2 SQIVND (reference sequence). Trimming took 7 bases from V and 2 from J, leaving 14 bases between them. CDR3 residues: CASIRNRVNTEAFF. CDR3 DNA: TGTGCCAGTATAAGAAACAGGGTTAACACTGAAGCTTTCTTT.

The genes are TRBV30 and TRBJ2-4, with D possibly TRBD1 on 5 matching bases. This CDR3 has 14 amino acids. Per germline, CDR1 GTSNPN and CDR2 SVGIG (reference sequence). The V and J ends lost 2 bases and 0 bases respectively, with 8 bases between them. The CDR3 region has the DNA TGTGCCTGGAGTCAGGGTCTAGCCAAAAACATTCAGTACTTC. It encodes CAWSQGLAKNIQYF.

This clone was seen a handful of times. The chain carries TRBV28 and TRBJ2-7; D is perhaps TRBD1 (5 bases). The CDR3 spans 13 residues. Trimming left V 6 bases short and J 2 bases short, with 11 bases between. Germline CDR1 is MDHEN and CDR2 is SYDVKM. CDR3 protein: CASRVGAPYEQYF. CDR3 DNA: TGTGCCAGCAGGGTTGGGGCTCCCTACGAGCAGTACTTC.

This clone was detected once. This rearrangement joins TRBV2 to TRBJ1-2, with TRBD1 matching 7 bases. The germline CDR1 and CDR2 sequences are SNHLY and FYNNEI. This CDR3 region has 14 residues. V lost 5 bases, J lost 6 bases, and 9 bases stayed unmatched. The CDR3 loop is CASSFTKTGNGYTF. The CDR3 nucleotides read TGTGCCAGCAGTTTTACGAAGACAGGGAATGGCTACACCTTC.

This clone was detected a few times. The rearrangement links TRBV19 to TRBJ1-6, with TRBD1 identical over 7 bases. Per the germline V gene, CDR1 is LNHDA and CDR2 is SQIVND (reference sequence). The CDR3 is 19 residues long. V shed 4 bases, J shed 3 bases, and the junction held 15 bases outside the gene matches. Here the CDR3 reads CASSTETRDRADYNSPLHF. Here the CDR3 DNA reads TGTGCCAGTAGTACCGAGACCAGGGACAGAGCCGACTATAATTCACCCCTCCACTTT.